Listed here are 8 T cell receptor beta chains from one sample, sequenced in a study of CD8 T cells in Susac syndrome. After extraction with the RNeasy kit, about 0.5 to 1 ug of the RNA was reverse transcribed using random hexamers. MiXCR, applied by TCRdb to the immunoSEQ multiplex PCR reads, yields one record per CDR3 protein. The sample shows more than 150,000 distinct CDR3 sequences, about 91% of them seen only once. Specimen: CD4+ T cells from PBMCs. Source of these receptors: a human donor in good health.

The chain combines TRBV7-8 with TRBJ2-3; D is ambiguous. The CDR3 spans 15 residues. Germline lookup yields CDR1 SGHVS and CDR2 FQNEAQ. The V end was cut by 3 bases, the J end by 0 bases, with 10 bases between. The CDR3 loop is CASSLRWGSTDTQYF. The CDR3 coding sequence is TGTGCCAGCAGCTTGCGATGGGGTAGCACAGATACGCAGTATTTT. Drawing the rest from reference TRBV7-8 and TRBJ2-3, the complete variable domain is GAGVSQSPRYKVAKRGQDVALRCDPISGHVSLFWYQQALGQGPEFLTYFQNEAQLDKSGLPSDRFFAERPEGSVSTLKIQRTQQEDSAVYLCASSLRWGSTDTQYFGPGTRLTVL.

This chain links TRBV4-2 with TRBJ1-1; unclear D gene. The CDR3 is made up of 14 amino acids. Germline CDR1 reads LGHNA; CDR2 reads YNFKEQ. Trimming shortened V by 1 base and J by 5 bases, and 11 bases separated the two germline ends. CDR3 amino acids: CASSQGGMGTEAFF. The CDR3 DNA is TGTGCCAGCAGCCAAGGAGGAATGGGGACTGAAGCTTTCTTT.

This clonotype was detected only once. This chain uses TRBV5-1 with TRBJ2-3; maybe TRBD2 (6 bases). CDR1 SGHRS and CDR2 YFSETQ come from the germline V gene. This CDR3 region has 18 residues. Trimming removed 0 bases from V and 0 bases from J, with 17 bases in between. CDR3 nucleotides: TGCGCCAGCAGCTTGGTTTGGCAGGCCGGGGGTAGCACAGATACGCAGTATTTT. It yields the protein CASSLVWQAGGSTDTQYF.

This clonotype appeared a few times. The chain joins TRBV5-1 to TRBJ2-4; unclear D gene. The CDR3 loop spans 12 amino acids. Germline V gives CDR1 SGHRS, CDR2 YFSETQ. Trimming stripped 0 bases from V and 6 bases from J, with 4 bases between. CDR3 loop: CASSLESNIQYF. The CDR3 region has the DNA TGCGCCAGCAGCTTGGAGTCAAACATTCAGTACTTC.

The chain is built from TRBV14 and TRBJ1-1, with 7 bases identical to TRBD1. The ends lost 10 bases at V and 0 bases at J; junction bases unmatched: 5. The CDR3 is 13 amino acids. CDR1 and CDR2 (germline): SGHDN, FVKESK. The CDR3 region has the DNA TGTGCCACCAGGGGACAGCTGAACACTGAAGCTTTCTTT. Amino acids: CATRGQLNTEAFF.

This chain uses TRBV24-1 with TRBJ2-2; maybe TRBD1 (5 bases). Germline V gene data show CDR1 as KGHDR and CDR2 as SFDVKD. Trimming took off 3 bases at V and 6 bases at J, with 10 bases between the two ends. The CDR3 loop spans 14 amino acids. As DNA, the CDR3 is TGTGCCACCAGTGATCCAGGGAAGGCCGGGGAGCTGTTTTTT. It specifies CATSDPGKAGELFF.

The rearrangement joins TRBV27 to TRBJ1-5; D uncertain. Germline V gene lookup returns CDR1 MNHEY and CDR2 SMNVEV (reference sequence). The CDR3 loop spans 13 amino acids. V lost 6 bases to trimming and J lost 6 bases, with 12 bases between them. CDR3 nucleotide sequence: TGTGCCAGCAGCCGTGGTTCAGGTCAGCCCCAGCATTTT. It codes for CASSRGSGQPQHF.

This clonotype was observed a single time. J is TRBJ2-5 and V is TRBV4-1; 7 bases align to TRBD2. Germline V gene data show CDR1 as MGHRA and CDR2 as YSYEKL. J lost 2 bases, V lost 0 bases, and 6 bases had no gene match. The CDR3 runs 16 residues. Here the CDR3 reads CASSQDWEGFQETQYF. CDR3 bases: TGCGCCAGCAGCCAAGATTGGGAGGGATTTCAAGAGACCCAGTACTTC.